This T cell receptor beta chain was sequenced for a study of blood T cell repertoires in COVID-19. Study as a whole: The samples span acute and convalescent COVID-19 from the United States, Italy and Spain.

This clone was seen a few times. As processed by the authors: Amplification of reference gene primers provided the estimated nucleated cell counts. The protocol was immunoSEQ multiplex PCR, while the TCRdb copy is restricted to in-frame clones and leaves out a portion. That table is the source of V, J and clone size, and D and trimming were worked out from the DNA. The sample lists under 350,000 clones, around 85% occurring once. The CDR3 is 19 amino acids. The V gene's germline CDR1 is KGHDR and CDR2 SFDVKD. The V and J ends lost 3 bases and 6 bases, in that order; junction bases with no gene match: 18. Across over 20 US areas, participants ranged in age from roughly 18 to 95 years. Participant-given clinical history determined each cohort assignment.

This clonotype was sampled from a woman aged 40 to 50 with acute COVID-19. Sequencing was done on a sample of PBMCs or T cells enriched from blood (not recorded which). The J gene is TRBJ2-2, the V gene TRBV24-1; 7 bases line up with TRBD2. The CDR3 coding sequence is TGTGCCACCAGTGATGTTGGACTAGGGGTTCCCTCAGTAGCCGGGGAGCTGTTTTTT. Translating it yields CATSDVGLGVPSVAGELFF.